The entry below gives a single T cell receptor beta chain sequence along with its context. Each CDR3 protein gets one entry after TCRdb re-called the reads with MiXCR. The table shows 600,000 to 800,000 distinct CDR3 sequences, with approximately 25% occurring only once. The data are from a study of T cell repertoires in cytomegalovirus infection. The V gene's germline CDR1 is SGDLS and CDR2 YYNGEE. V lost 3 bases, J lost 5 bases, and 17 bases lay in between. The CDR3 totals 15 residues. This chain connects TRBV9 to TRBJ1-2; possible D gene TRBD1, 5 bases. The receptor was derived from a human donor in good health (CMV status not recorded). Some clones in this sample may be carry-over from other donors' samples. The sequencing input was CD8+ T cells from PBMCs. CDR3 region: CASSAGAEFAYGYTF. CDR3 nucleotide sequence: TGTGCCAGCAGCGCCGGGGCGGAGTTCGCTTATGGCTACACCTTC.